The 31 T cell receptor beta chains presented below share a single source sample, sequenced in a study of blood T cell repertoires in COVID-19. The assay was immunoSEQ multiplex PCR, and TCRdb's table has in-frame clones only and misses some. The table has around 120,000 clones, around 86% seen once. Sequenced input: peripheral blood. The receptors here all came from a woman aged 65 to 85 with acute or convalescent COVID-19.

The gene calls are TRBV5-1 and TRBJ1-2; TRBD1 agrees at 7 bases. CDR1 and CDR2 (germline): SGHRS, YFSETQ. Trimming cost V 0 bases and J 6 bases; bases outside gene matches: 5. The CDR3 is 14 amino acids. Here the CDR3 reads CASSLEGTVDGYTF. The DNA for the CDR3 is TGCGCCAGCAGCTTGGAGGGGACAGTGGATGGCTACACCTTC.

V gene TRBV28 combines with J gene TRBJ1-2, with 8 bases identical to TRBD1. This CDR3 is built from 16 residues. Trimming took 6 bases from V and 4 from J; bases not matched to a gene: 13. CDR1 is MDHEN and CDR2 is SYDVKM in the germline V gene. In DNA form, the CDR3 reads TGTGCCAGCAGAGCCTTCAGGGGGCGGTCACGCTATGGCTACACCTTC. This translates into CASRAFRGRSRYGYTF.

V is TRBV6-5 and J is TRBJ2-1, with 12 bases that match TRBD1. The junction had 6 bases not matched to a gene; V was cut back by 6 bases and J by 6 bases. Germline assignment: CDR1 MNHEY and CDR2 SVGAGI. This CDR3 spans 15 amino acids. CDR3: CASSAGQGAFNEQFF. The CDR3 nucleotides read TGTGCCAGCAGCGCGGGACAGGGGGCATTCAATGAGCAGTTCTTC.

The chain combines TRBV27 with TRBJ1-3; 9 nucleotides align to TRBD1. The V segment lost 8 bases and the J segment 2 bases; nucleotides outside the gene matches: 1. Germline V CDR1 and CDR2: MNHEY, SMNVEV (reference sequence). The CDR3 has 13 residues. CDR3 sequence reads: CASGTGTGNTIYF. Here the CDR3 DNA reads TGTGCCAGCGGGACAGGGACTGGAAACACCATATATTTT.

The chain combines TRBV23-1 with TRBJ2-1, with TRBD2 matching 7 bases. TRBV23-1 is marked as an open reading frame, function uncertain. V was pared by 4 bases and J by 0 bases, with 3 bases of the junction left unmatched. The CDR3 is 15 amino acids. CDR3 sequence: CASSLGGSSYNEQFF. CDR3 DNA: TGCGCCAGCAGTCTCGGGGGGAGCTCCTACAATGAGCAGTTCTTC.

V gene TRBV7-9 combines with J gene TRBJ1-1, with TRBD1 as a possible D gene (5 bases). The CDR3 has 12 amino acids. Looked up from germline, CDR1 is SEHNR and CDR2 is FQNEAQ (reference sequence). Trimming removed 4 bases from V and 6 bases from J, with 9 bases in between. CDR3 loop: CASSSGYAEAFF. The CDR3 DNA is TGTGCCAGCAGCTCAGGGTACGCTGAAGCTTTCTTT.

The chain is built from TRBV10-3 and TRBJ2-6; unclear D gene. CDR1 is ENHRY and CDR2 is SYGVKD in the germline V gene. Trimming removed 2 bases from V and 4 bases from J, with 9 bases in between. CDR3 length equals 15 residues. The CDR3 DNA is TGTGCCATCAGTGAGGGTGAAGCCGGGGCCAACGTCCTGACTTTC. It encodes CAISEGEAGANVLTF.

The chain is built from TRBV30 and TRBJ1-3; tentative D call: TRBD1 (6 bases). The V gene lost 5 bases and the J gene lost 9 bases, with 14 bases spanning the gap. This CDR3 comprises 12 residues. Germline-derived CDR1 and CDR2 are GTSNPN and SVGIG (reference sequence). The CDR3 is CAWADTRGTIYF. CDR3 DNA: TGTGCCTGGGCAGATACCAGGGGCACCATATATTTT. Filled out from reference TRBV30 and TRBJ1-3, the complete variable domain reads SQTIHQWPATLVQPVGSPLSLECTVEGTSNPNLYWYRQAAGRGLQLLFYSVGIGQISSEVPQNLSASRPQDRQFILSSKKLLLSDSGFYLCAWADTRGTIYFGEGSWLTVV.

The chain links TRBV5-1 to TRBJ1-4; TRBD1 matches at 7 bases. CDR1 and CDR2 (germline): SGHRS, YFSETQ. This CDR3 comprises 16 residues. V trimming: 4 bases; J trimming: 2 bases; junction bases outside the gene matches: 8. CDR3 amino acids: CASSTLPGQTNEKLFF. In DNA, the CDR3 is TGCGCCAGCAGCACGTTACCGGGACAGACTAATGAAAAACTGTTTTTT. Variable domain in full (rest from reference TRBV5-1 and TRBJ1-4): KAGVTQTPRYLIKTRGQQVTLSCSPISGHRSVSWYQQTPGQGLQFLFEYFSETQRNKGNFPGRFSGRQFSNSRSEMNVSTLELGDSALYLCASSTLPGQTNEKLFFGSGTQLSVL.

CDR3 nucleotides: TGTGCTAGTGGGGAGAGGGTGACTGGGGCCAACGTCCTGACTTTC. The encoded protein is CASGERVTGANVLTF. This chain links TRBV12-5 with TRBJ2-6; D possibly corresponds to TRBD2 (5 bases). Germline-derived CDR1 and CDR2 are LGHNT and FRNRAP. The CDR3 is made up of 15 amino acids. Trimming removed 6 bases at V and 2 bases at J, with 11 bases between.

In its sample, this clone was seen a few times. Other DNA sequences in the same sample also yield this CDR3. The chain combines TRBV5-1 with TRBJ1-1, with TRBD1 matching over 7 bases. CDR3 length equals 14 residues. The J segment lost 1 base and the V segment lost 3 bases, leaving 3 bases of the junction unmatched. Germline CDR1 and CDR2: SGHRS and YFSETQ. The CDR3 nucleotides read TGCGCCAGCAGCTCGCAGGGGGGGAACACTGAAGCTTTCTTT. This sequence encodes CASSSQGGNTEAFF.

V gene TRBV28 combines with J gene TRBJ1-6, with 8 bases lining up with TRBD1. The CDR3 loop spans 17 amino acids. Trimming at V came to 1 base and at J to 5 bases, leaving 7 bases not matched to a gene. In germline, CDR1 is MDHEN, CDR2 SYDVKM. CDR3 coding DNA: TGTGCCAGCAGTTTATCGGGGACAGGATTGAATAATTCACCCCTCCACTTT. It encodes CASSLSGTGLNNSPLHF.

The rearrangement joins TRBV2 to TRBJ2-2; TRBD2 might be the D (6 bases). CDR1 and CDR2 from the germline V gene are SNHLY and FYNNEI. The CDR3 totals 13 residues. Trimming pared 2 bases from V and 7 bases from J, leaving 8 bases between. The CDR3 region is CASSEPGVGELFF. The CDR3 DNA reads as TGTGCCAGCAGTGAACCGGGGGTCGGGGAGCTGTTTTTT.

In this sample, this clone turned up once. The gene calls are TRBV13 and TRBJ2-2; D is uncertain. CDR3 length equals 16 residues. Trimming pared 2 bases from V and 4 bases from J, leaving 14 bases between. The germline CDR1 and CDR2 sequences are PRHDT and FYEKMQ (reference sequence). The CDR3 DNA is TGTGCCAGCAGCTTAACCATCCCCTGGGCCACCGGGGAGCTGTTTTTT. Its protein product is CASSLTIPWATGELFF.

The J gene is TRBJ2-7, the V gene TRBV11-2; D is uncertain. Trimming removed 5 bases at V and 2 bases at J, with 7 bases between. There are 12 residues in the CDR3. The germline V gene encodes CDR1 SGHAT and CDR2 FQNNGV. DNA of the CDR3: TGTGCCAGCAGCCAAGCCCCCTACGAGCAGTACTTC. Protein product: CASSQAPYEQYF.

The chain employs TRBV28 and TRBJ1-5; TRBD1 agrees at 9 bases. The CDR3 spans 16 residues. Germline CDR1 and CDR2: MDHEN and SYDVKM. V shed 2 bases and J 13 bases; nucleotides not matched to a gene: 15. The CDR3 bases are TGTGCCAGCAGTTTAACGGGGATCCCGGGACAGGGAGCTCAGCATTTT. Its translation: CASSLTGIPGQGAQHF.

V gene TRBV28 combines with J gene TRBJ1-2; TRBD1 agrees at 8 bases. Germline V gene lookup returns CDR1 MDHEN and CDR2 SYDVKM. V lost 5 bases to trimming and J lost 8 bases; unmatched junction nucleotides: 10. The CDR3 consists of 14 residues. CDR3 sequence reads: CASSVDTGGRGYTF. The CDR3 DNA follows: TGTGCCAGCAGTGTTGACACAGGGGGACGAGGCTACACCTTC.

The J gene is TRBJ2-3, the V gene TRBV5-1; 7 bases match TRBD1. The trim removed 0 bases at V and 4 bases at J, leaving 5 bases unmatched. Per the germline V gene, CDR1 is SGHRS and CDR2 is YFSETQ. The CDR3 has 15 residues. The CDR3 sequence is CASSLGQGRADTQYF. The CDR3 bases are TGCGCCAGCAGCTTGGGACAGGGCAGAGCAGATACGCAGTATTTT.

The V gene is TRBV6-6, the J gene TRBJ1-1; tentative D call: TRBD1 (6 bases). The CDR3 runs 13 residues. CDR1 and CDR2 (germline): MNHNY, SVGAGI (reference sequence). V dropped 6 bases and J dropped 3 bases, with 11 bases sitting between them. CDR3 sequence reads: CASSAGVHTEAFF. The CDR3 DNA reads as TGTGCCAGCAGCGCAGGGGTCCACACTGAAGCTTTCTTT.

V usage is TRBV28 and J usage is TRBJ2-3; no reliable D call. Trimming cost V 2 bases and J 5 bases, with 14 bases left between them. The CDR3 has 15 amino acids. Germline values: CDR1 MDHEN, CDR2 SYDVKM. CDR3 coding DNA: TGTGCCAGCAGTTTAGGCGGCAACACGGGAGATACGCAGTATTTT. Translation gives CASSLGGNTGDTQYF.

For the CDR3, the DNA is TGTGCCAGCAGTTACTCCAGGGCAGGCGAAGCTTTCTTT. Translated, it gives CASSYSRAGEAFF. The rearrangement uses TRBV6-5 and TRBJ1-1, with D maybe TRBD1 (5 bases). Looked up from germline, CDR1 is MNHEY and CDR2 is SVGAGI. The CDR3 runs 13 residues. With 0 bases removed from V and 8 bases from J, the gap between germline ends came to 10 bases.

This clone showed up just a few times. The chain links TRBV5-8 to TRBJ1-5; D gene unclear. The CDR3 covers 15 residues. The V end was cut by 4 bases, the J end by 6 bases, with 17 bases between. Per germline, CDR1 SGHTS and CDR2 YDEGEE. The CDR3 reads CASSPRSAAVQPQHF. CDR3 sequence (DNA): TGTGCCAGCAGCCCTCGTTCCGCGGCCGTTCAGCCCCAGCATTTT.

In this sample, this clone turned up once. This chain connects TRBV9 to TRBJ1-1; D might be TRBD1 (5 bases). Germline V gene lookup returns CDR1 SGDLS and CDR2 YYNGEE. The V gene lost 2 bases and the J gene lost 3 bases, with 8 bases spanning the gap. This CDR3 has 13 amino acids. This CDR3 reads CASSVGTYTEAFF. CDR3 in DNA: TGTGCCAGCAGCGTGGGGACTTACACTGAAGCTTTCTTT. Based on the CDR3 plus reference TRBV9 and TRBJ1-1, the full variable domain is DSGVTQTPKHLITATGQRVTLRCSPRSGDLSVYWYQQSLDQGLQFLIQYYNGEERAKGNILERFSAQQFPDLHSELNLSSLELGDSALYFCASSVGTYTEAFFGQGTRLTVV.

V is TRBV7-9 and J is TRBJ2-5; the match to TRBD2 covers 11 bases. CDR1 and CDR2 from the germline V gene are SEHNR and FQNEAQ (reference sequence). The length of the CDR3 is 16 residues. V dropped 1 base and J dropped 2; count of bases not matched to a gene: 3. The CDR3 loop is CASSLGVAGGQETQYF. The CDR3 DNA reads TGTGCCAGCAGCTTAGGAGTAGCGGGGGGGCAAGAGACCCAGTACTTC.

This chain joins TRBV5-4 and TRBJ1-3; 8 positions agree with TRBD1. The CDR3 contains 16 residues. J lost 0 bases, V lost 3 bases, and 5 bases had no gene match. Germline CDR1 reads SGHNT; CDR2 reads YYREEE (reference sequence). Here the CDR3 reads CASSWGTGPSGNTIYF. The CDR3 DNA is TGTGCCAGCAGCTGGGGGACAGGCCCCTCTGGAAACACCATATATTTT.

This clone was seen a single time. The rearrangement links TRBV5-1 to TRBJ1-5; 9 nucleotides line up with TRBD1. Looked up from germline, CDR1 is SGHRS and CDR2 is YFSETQ. The CDR3 length is 15 residues. The V and J ends lost 4 bases and 6 bases, in that order; junction bases with no gene match: 8. DNA for the CDR3: TGCGCCAGCAGCCCCCGGACAGGGGAGGGTCAGCCCCAGCATTTT. Its translation: CASSPRTGEGQPQHF.

The chain couples TRBV29-1 to TRBJ2-5, with 9 bases matching TRBD2. The CDR3 spans 14 residues. From germline, CDR1 is SQVTM and CDR2 ANQGSEA. Unmatched junction bases numbered 11, after V lost 7 bases and J lost 5 bases. DNA of the CDR3: TGCAGCGCACCGATAGCGGGGGTAGGGGAGACCCAGTACTTC. It is translated as CSAPIAGVGETQYF.

The chain employs TRBV19 and TRBJ1-4; D unresolved. CDR3 length equals 15 residues. Trimming left V 9 bases short and J 8 bases short, with 22 bases between. CDR1 and CDR2 from the germline V gene are LNHDA and SQIVND (reference sequence). CDR3 residues: CASTNRPRSGEKLFF. CDR3 nucleotide sequence: TGTGCCAGCACCAACCGCCCCAGGAGCGGAGAAAAACTGTTTTTT. The whole variable domain, remainder taken from reference TRBV19 and TRBJ1-4, is DGGITQSPKYLFRKEGQNVTLSCEQNLNHDAMYWYRQDPGQGLRLIYYSQIVNDFQKGDIAEGYSVSREKKESFPLTVTSAQKNPTAFYLCASTNRPRSGEKLFFGSGTQLSVL.

This clone was seen only once. The chain links TRBV3-1 (or the pseudogene TRBV3-2) to TRBJ2-7; TRBD1 matches at 9 bases. CDR3 size: 13 residues. V gave up 5 bases and J gave up 2 bases; unmatched junction bases: 1. Germline V gene sequence: CDR1 LGHDT, CDR2 YNNKEL (reference sequence). The CDR3 loop reads CASSGTGTYEQYF. The CDR3 DNA is TGTGCCAGCAGCGGGACAGGGACCTACGAGCAGTACTTC.

The J gene is TRBJ2-3, the V gene TRBV5-4, with 9 bases that match TRBD2. V shed 0 bases, J shed 4 bases, and the junction held 3 bases outside the gene matches. This CDR3 region has 15 residues. Germline V gene lookup returns CDR1 SGHNT and CDR2 YYREEE (reference sequence). The CDR3 DNA is TGTGCCAGCAGCTTGGGACTAGCGGCGGCAGATACGCAGTATTTT. This gives the protein CASSLGLAAADTQYF.

CDR3 amino acids: CASSDQGKDEQFF. The CDR3, as DNA: TGTGCCAGCAGTGACCAGGGTAAGGATGAGCAGTTCTTC. J is TRBJ2-1 and V is TRBV2; TRBD1 might be the D (5 bases). The germline CDR1 and CDR2 sequences are SNHLY and FYNNEI. This CDR3 contains 13 residues. V was clipped by 3 bases and J by 8 bases, with 11 bases between them.